This passage covers 18 T cell receptor beta chains from one sample sequenced in a study of T cell repertoires in cytomegalovirus infection. TCRdb re-called the reads through MiXCR, storing one row per CDR3 protein. The sample has some 220,000 distinct CDR3 sequences; more than 9% are singletons. Sequencing was performed on PBMCs. These receptors all stem from a human donor in good health (CMV status not recorded). Some clones in this sample may be carry-over from other donors' samples.

This clonotype was observed at least ten times. The gene calls are TRBV28 and TRBJ1-5; no clear D gene. Trimming removed 6 bases at V and 6 bases at J, with 9 bases between. This CDR3 is 12 amino acids long. Germline V gene data show CDR1 as MDHEN and CDR2 as SYDVKM. For the CDR3, the DNA is TGTGCCAGCAGCTCCGGAGGTCAGCCCCAGCATTTT. It specifies CASSSGGQPQHF.

The V gene is TRBV20-1, the J gene TRBJ1-1, with TRBD1 matching 7 bases. The CDR3 length is 13 residues. The junction had 2 bases not matched to a gene; V was cut back by 3 bases and J by 1 base. The germline V gene has CDR1 DFQATT and CDR2 SNEGSKA (reference sequence). CDR3 nucleotide sequence: TGCAGTGCTAGGGGACAGCCGAACACTGAAGCTTTCTTT. It encodes CSARGQPNTEAFF.

V gene TRBV11-1 combines with J gene TRBJ2-7; D might be TRBD1 (6 bases). Germline V gives CDR1 SGHAT, CDR2 FQDESV (reference sequence). V shed 5 bases and J shed 2 bases, with 13 bases lying between them. This CDR3 has 14 amino acids. CDR3 loop: CASSPRQAPYEQYF. The CDR3 nucleotides are TGTGCCAGCAGCCCCAGACAGGCCCCCTACGAGCAGTACTTC.

The chain uses TRBV5-1 and TRBJ2-5; TRBD2 agrees at 7 bases. The CDR3 loop spans 16 amino acids. The germline V gene encodes CDR1 SGHRS and CDR2 YFSETQ. After removal of 6 bases from V and 5 bases from J, the junction contained 16 bases not matched to a gene. The CDR3 region is CASTTQGGRQGETQYF. The CDR3 coding sequence is TGCGCCAGCACCACCCAGGGCGGGAGACAAGGGGAGACCCAGTACTTC.

This clonotype turned up a few times. The rearrangement links TRBV12-3 or TRBV12-4 to TRBJ1-2; weak D call: TRBD1 (6 bases). The CDR3 totals 12 residues. Trimming shortened V by 2 bases and J by 6 bases, and 7 bases separated the two germline ends. CDR3 sequence reads: CASSLNRDGYTF. The CDR3 DNA reads as TGTGCCAGCAGTTTAAACAGGGATGGCTACACCTTC.

The sample holds many counts of this clonotype. This rearrangement joins TRBV7-8 to TRBJ2-1, with D possibly TRBD2 on 7 matching bases. Trimming took 1 base from V and 6 from J, leaving 13 bases between them. The length of the CDR3 is 15 residues. CDR1 and CDR2 from the germline V gene are SGHVS and FQNEAQ. The CDR3 nucleotides are TGTGCCAGCAGCTTAGGGGTCGGGGGGCCCAATGAGCAGTTCTTC. Protein: CASSLGVGGPNEQFF.

This clonotype was counted many times. The J gene is TRBJ2-4, the V gene TRBV7-2; D may be TRBD2 (7 bases). The V end lost 5 bases, the J end lost 3 bases, and 23 bases lay between the germline ends. The CDR3 consists of 18 residues. Germline V gives CDR1 SGHTA, CDR2 FQGNSA. In DNA form, the CDR3 reads TGTGCCAGCAGCCAACTGCTACCGGGGGGCACGCTCAAAAACATTCAGTACTTC. As protein: CASSQLLPGGTLKNIQYF.

This clonotype has more than one count but fewer than ten. This chain uses TRBV6-1 with TRBJ2-3; TRBD2 might be the D (6 bases). Germline lookup yields CDR1 MNHNS and CDR2 SASEGT. Trimming took off 6 bases at V and 1 base at J, with 17 bases between the two ends. The CDR3 sequence is 16 residues long. The CDR3 reads CASSPGSWEGTDTQYF. Here the CDR3 DNA reads TGTGCCAGCAGCCCCGGGAGCTGGGAGGGCACAGATACGCAGTATTTT.

This clonotype was observed a handful of times. V gene TRBV28 combines with J gene TRBJ2-3; 7 nucleotides agree with TRBD2. The CDR3 totals 15 residues. V shed 3 bases and J 4 bases; nucleotides not matched to a gene: 7. In germline, CDR1 is MDHEN, CDR2 SYDVKM. CDR3 sequence: CASSLGGGFPDTQYF. CDR3 bases: TGTGCCAGCAGTTTGGGGGGGGGGTTTCCAGATACGCAGTATTTT.

This clonotype was observed many times. The V and J genes are TRBV12-3 or TRBV12-4 and TRBJ1-5; D not certain. The CDR3 loop spans 15 amino acids. V lost 9 bases, J lost 0 bases, and 15 bases lay in between. The DNA for the CDR3 is TGTGCCAGTGGCGGACGATTAAATAGCAATCAGCCCCAGCATTTT. Translating it yields CASGGRLNSNQPQHF.

The gene calls are TRBV5-1 and TRBJ2-5; D is possibly TRBD1 or TRBD2 (5 bases each). Trimming removed 0 bases from V and 0 bases from J, with 9 bases in between. Germline V gene data show CDR1 as SGHRS and CDR2 as YFSETQ. There are 15 residues in the CDR3. CDR3 sequence (DNA): TGCGCCAGCAGCTTGGGTGGGACGCACCAAGAGACCCAGTACTTC. Translated: CASSLGGTHQETQYF.

A remark on this clonotype: Being one base from a much bigger clone, this may be a read error. The V call is TRBV7-2, the J call TRBJ1-2; 9 bases match TRBD1. V was clipped by 5 bases and J by 8 bases; unmatched bases: 6. The CDR3 runs to 13 residues. Germline-derived CDR1 and CDR2 are SGHTA and FQGNSA. Here the CDR3 DNA reads TGTGCCAGCAGCCCCGGACAGGGGACCGGCTACACCTTC. Translation gives CASSPGQGTGYTF.

The chain couples TRBV12-3 or TRBV12-4 to TRBJ2-7; perhaps TRBD2 as D (5 bases). CDR3 length equals 15 residues. V was trimmed by 5 bases and J by 3 bases, leaving 17 bases between them. The CDR3 DNA is TGTGCCAGCAGTCCCGGGGTGGGGATAGACTACGAGCAGTACTTC. This sequence encodes CASSPGVGIDYEQYF.

This clonotype was counted many times. J is TRBJ2-3 and V is TRBV24-1, with D possibly called TRBD1 or TRBD2 (5 bases each). Germline CDR1 KGHDR, CDR2 SFDVKD. The CDR3 sequence is 12 residues long. V was clipped by 7 bases and J by 6 bases, with 10 bases between them. CDR3 in amino acids: CATSAWGDTQYF. In nucleotides, the CDR3 is TGTGCCACCAGCGCCTGGGGGGATACGCAGTATTTT.

The table lists this clonotype with many counts. This chain connects TRBV7-2 to TRBJ2-2; possibly TRBD2 for D (6 bases). Trimming stripped 2 bases from V and 2 bases from J, with 12 bases between. Germline CDR1 SGHTA, CDR2 FQGNSA. The CDR3 is 16 residues long. The CDR3 DNA follows: TGTGCCAGCAGCTTAAACGGAGGGAGTAACACCGGGGAGCTGTTTTTT. Translation: CASSLNGGSNTGELFF. Using reference TRBV7-2 and TRBJ2-2 for the parts outside the CDR3, the full variable domain is GAGVSQSPSNKVTEKGKDVELRCDPISGHTALYWYRQSLGQGLEFLIYFQGNSAPDKSGLPSDRFSAERTGGSVSTLTIQRTQQEDSAVYLCASSLNGGSNTGELFFGEGSRLTVL.

This chain joins TRBV2 and TRBJ1-1; D not certain. The CDR3 totals 13 residues. The germline V gene encodes CDR1 SNHLY and CDR2 FYNNEI. Trimming took 8 bases from V and 8 from J, leaving 18 bases between them. CDR3 coding DNA: TGTGCCAGCGGGCAGAACCGGAACCCCGAAGCTTTCTTT. It codes for CASGQNRNPEAFF.

The chain has TRBV7-6 and TRBJ1-2; a weak D match, TRBD1 (5 bases). The CDR3 covers 15 residues. CDR1 and CDR2 (germline): SGHVS, FNYEAQ. V was cut by 3 bases and J by 1 base, with 12 bases left in between. The CDR3 DNA sequence: TGTGCCAGCAGCTTTTGGGGCTTCGGTAACTATGGCTACACCTTC. Amino acid sequence: CASSFWGFGNYGYTF.

This clonotype occurred a few times. The rearrangement links TRBV28 to TRBJ1-5; no clear D gene. Germline loops: CDR1 MDHEN, CDR2 SYDVKM. V lost 6 bases and J lost 4, with 10 bases in between. CDR3 length: 13 amino acids. This CDR3 is CASRSGGNQPQHF. For the CDR3, the DNA is TGTGCCAGCAGGTCAGGAGGGAATCAGCCCCAGCATTTT.